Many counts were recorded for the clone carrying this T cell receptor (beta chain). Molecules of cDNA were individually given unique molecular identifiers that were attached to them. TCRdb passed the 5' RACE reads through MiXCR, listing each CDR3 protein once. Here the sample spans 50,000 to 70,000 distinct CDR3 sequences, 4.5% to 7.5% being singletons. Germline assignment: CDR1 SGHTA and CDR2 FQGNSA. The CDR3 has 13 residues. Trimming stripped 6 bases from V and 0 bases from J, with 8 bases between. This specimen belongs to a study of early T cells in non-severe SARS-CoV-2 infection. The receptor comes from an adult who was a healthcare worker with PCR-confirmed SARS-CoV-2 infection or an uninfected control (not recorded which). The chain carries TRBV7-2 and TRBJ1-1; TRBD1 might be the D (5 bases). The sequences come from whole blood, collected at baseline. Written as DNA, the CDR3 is TGTGCCAGCAGGGGACTAATGAACACTGAAGCTTTCTTT. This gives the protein CASRGLMNTEAFF.